The rows below give T cell receptor beta chains drawn from one sample of a study of cytotoxic CD8 clonotypes in ibrutinib-treated CLL. Method: immunoSEQ multiplex PCR; TCRdb's copy keeps in-frame clones and lacks some. The sample carries 75,000 to 90,000 clones, 75% to 90% recorded once. The sequenced sample was PBMCs, obtained after 24 months of ibrutinib treatment. These receptors originate from a human donor with chronic lymphocytic leukemia. The CDR3 runs from the conserved cysteine through the conserved F or W. Each record gives: D gene, clone size, J gene, V gene, CDR3 protein, CDR3 DNA. D genes are given only for firm matches. Size is omitted from some rows. Given values are once, few, many or a class for expanded clones.

d_call: .; clone_size: .; j_call: TRBJ2-2; v_call: TRBV7-3; cdr3_aa: CASGVSVGGELFF; cdr3_nt: TGTGCTTCTGGGGTATCCGTGGGCGGGGAGCTGTTTTTT
d_call: TRBD2; clone_size: .; j_call: TRBJ2-3; v_call: TRBV7-9; cdr3_aa: CASSPRLAVSTDTQYF; cdr3_nt: TGTGCCAGCAGCCCTCGACTAGCCGTTAGCACAGATACGCAGTATTTT
d_call: TRBD1; clone_size: .; j_call: TRBJ1-2; v_call: TRBV30; cdr3_aa: CAWSQDRGAPYPSGGYTF; cdr3_nt: TGTGCCTGGAGTCAGGACAGGGGCGCTCCCTACCCTTCGGGGGGCTACACCTTC
d_call: TRBD1; clone_size: .; j_call: TRBJ1-4; v_call: TRBV6-1; cdr3_aa: CASRGQGWDEKLFF; cdr3_nt: TGTGCCAGCAGAGGACAGGGTTGGGATGAAAAACTGTTTTTT
d_call: .; clone_size: .; j_call: TRBJ1-1; v_call: TRBV11-2; cdr3_aa: CASSPILTGGPTEAFF; cdr3_nt: TGTGCCAGCAGCCCAATTCTGACAGGAGGACCCACTGAAGCTTTCTTT
d_call: .; clone_size: .; j_call: TRBJ2-7; v_call: TRBV5-4; cdr3_aa: CASSPPRARFDEQYF; cdr3_nt: TGTGCCAGCAGCCCGCCTCGGGCGCGATTTGACGAGCAGTACTTC
d_call: TRBD1; clone_size: .; j_call: TRBJ1-2; v_call: TRBV28; cdr3_aa: CASSLEDRVNYGYTF; cdr3_nt: TGTGCCAGCAGTCTGGAGGACAGGGTTAACTATGGCTACACCTTC
d_call: .; clone_size: .; j_call: TRBJ1-2; v_call: TRBV15; cdr3_aa: CATSRPQGTNGYTF; cdr3_nt: TGTGCCACCAGCAGGCCTCAGGGAACGAATGGCTACACCTTC
d_call: .; clone_size: few; j_call: TRBJ1-2; v_call: TRBV6-5; cdr3_aa: CASRQDSNYGYTF; cdr3_nt: TGTGCCAGCAGACAAGACAGTAACTATGGCTACACCTTC
d_call: TRBD1; clone_size: once; j_call: TRBJ2-7; v_call: TRBV2; cdr3_aa: CASSPQDRGFYEQYF; cdr3_nt: TGTGCCAGCAGTCCCCAGGACAGGGGCTTTTACGAGCAGTACTTC
d_call: .; clone_size: .; j_call: TRBJ1-2; v_call: TRBV11-2; cdr3_aa: CASSSLGVGSYGYTF; cdr3_nt: TGTGCCAGCAGCTCTTTGGGGGTAGGGAGCTATGGCTACACCTTC
d_call: .; clone_size: .; j_call: TRBJ2-2; v_call: TRBV11-2; cdr3_aa: CASSRQGLTGELFF; cdr3_nt: TGTGCCAGCAGTCGCCAGGGCCTCACCGGGGAGCTGTTTTTT
d_call: .; clone_size: few; j_call: TRBJ1-5; v_call: TRBV29-1; cdr3_aa: CSVVQGAGNQPQHF; cdr3_nt: TGCAGCGTGGTACAGGGAGCGGGAAATCAGCCCCAGCATTTT
d_call: .; clone_size: .; j_call: TRBJ2-3; v_call: TRBV2; cdr3_aa: CASRLQADTQYF; cdr3_nt: TGTGCCAGCAGACTACAGGCAGATACGCAGTATTTT
d_call: TRBD2; clone_size: .; j_call: TRBJ2-7; v_call: TRBV5-6; cdr3_aa: CASSSRAGVIYEQYF; cdr3_nt: TGTGCCAGCAGCTCCCGAGCGGGAGTTATCTACGAGCAGTACTTC